One sample yielded the 2 T cell receptor beta chains listed below, sequenced in a study of blood T cell repertoires in COVID-19 (TCRdb year 2020). Preparation of the library involved the immunoSEQ multiplex PCR assay. Drawn from immuneACCESS, this table holds only the in-frame rearrangements with V and J called that TCRdb kept. Clones are partly lost; checked studies trace under half to an unresolved V gene and leave the rest unexplained. The sample has almost 80,000 clones on record, approximately 78% of them singletons. The top ten constitute 30% to 40% of the sample. Material: peripheral blood. All receptors come from a woman between 65 and 79 years old with acute or convalescent COVID-19.

The J gene is TRBJ2-5, the V gene TRBV19; 11 bases fit TRBD2. The CDR3 spans 21 residues. Germline V gene sequence: CDR1 LNHDA, CDR2 SQIVND (reference sequence). V dropped 5 bases and J dropped 4; count of bases not matched to a gene: 24. The CDR3 DNA reads as TGTGCCAGTAGTTCACACGCCGGGCCCCCAAGGCGTACTAGCGGGAGAGAGACCCAGTACTTC. The encoded protein is CASSSHAGPPRRTSGRETQYF.

The gene calls are TRBV5-4 and TRBJ2-3; the D gene is possibly TRBD1 (5 bases). The germline V gene has CDR1 SGHNT and CDR2 YYREEE (reference sequence). The CDR3 totals 13 residues. The V end was cut by 1 base, the J end by 3 bases, with 6 bases between. CDR3 sequence: CASSLQGTDTQYF. In nucleotides, the CDR3 is TGTGCCAGCAGCTTGCAGGGTACAGATACGCAGTATTTT.